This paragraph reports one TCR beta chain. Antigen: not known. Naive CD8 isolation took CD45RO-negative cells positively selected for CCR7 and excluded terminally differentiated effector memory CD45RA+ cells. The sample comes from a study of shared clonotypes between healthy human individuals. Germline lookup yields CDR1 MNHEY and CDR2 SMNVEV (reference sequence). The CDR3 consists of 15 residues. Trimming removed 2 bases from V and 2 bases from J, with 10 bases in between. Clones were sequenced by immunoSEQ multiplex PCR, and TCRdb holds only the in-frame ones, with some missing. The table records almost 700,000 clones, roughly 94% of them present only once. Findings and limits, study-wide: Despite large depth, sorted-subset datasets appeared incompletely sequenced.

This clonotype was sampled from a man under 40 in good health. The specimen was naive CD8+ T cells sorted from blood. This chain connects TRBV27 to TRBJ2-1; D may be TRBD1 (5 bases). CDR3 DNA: TGTGCCAGCAGTTTAGGGGCGGTTCCCTACAATGAGCAGTTCTTC. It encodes CASSLGAVPYNEQFF.